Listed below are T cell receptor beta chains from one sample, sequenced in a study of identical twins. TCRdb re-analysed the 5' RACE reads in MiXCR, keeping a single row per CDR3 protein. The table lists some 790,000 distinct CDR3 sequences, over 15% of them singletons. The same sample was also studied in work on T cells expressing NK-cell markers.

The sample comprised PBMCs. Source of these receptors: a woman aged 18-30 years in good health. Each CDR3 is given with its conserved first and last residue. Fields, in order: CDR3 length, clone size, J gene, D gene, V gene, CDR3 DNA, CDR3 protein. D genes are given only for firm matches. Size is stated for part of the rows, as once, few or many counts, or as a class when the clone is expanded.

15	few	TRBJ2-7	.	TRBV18	TGTGCCAGCTCACCACGGACCCAGAGGGCCTACGAGCAGTACTTC	CASSPRTQRAYEQYF
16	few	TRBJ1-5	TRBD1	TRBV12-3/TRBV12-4	TGTGCCAGCAGGGACGCAGGGGGCGCGGGGGATCAGCCCCAGCATTTT	CASRDAGGAGDQPQHF
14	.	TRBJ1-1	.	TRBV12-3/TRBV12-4	TGTGCCAGCAGTTTGAGACATCCGAACACTGAAGCTTTCTTT	CASSLRHPNTEAFF
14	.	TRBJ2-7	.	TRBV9	TGTGCCAGCAGCGAGGGACTCCTCTCCTACGAGCAGTACTTC	CASSEGLLSYEQYF
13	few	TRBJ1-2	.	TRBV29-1	TGCAGCGTTGTTTCAGGGGCTGGCTATGGCTACACCTTC	CSVVSGAGYGYTF
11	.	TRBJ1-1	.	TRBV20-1	TGCAGTGCTAGCGGAGGGCTTGAAGCTTTCTTT	CSASGGLEAFF
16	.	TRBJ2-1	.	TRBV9	TGTGCCAGCAGCGTTGTGTGGGGACCTCCTTATGGTGAGCAGTTCTTC	CASSVVWGPPYGEQFF
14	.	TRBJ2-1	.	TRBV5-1	TGCGCCAGCAGCACTCTAAGCTCCTACAATGAGCAGTTCTTC	CASSTLSSYNEQFF
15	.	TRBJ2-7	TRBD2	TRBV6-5	TGTGCCAGCAGTTACAGGGCTAGCGGGAACCACGAGCAGTACTTC	CASSYRASGNHEQYF
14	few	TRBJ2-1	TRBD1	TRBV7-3	TGTGCCAGCAGCGTCACAGGGGGCTACAATGAGCAGTTCTTC	CASSVTGGYNEQFF
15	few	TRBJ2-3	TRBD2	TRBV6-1	TGTGCCAGCAGAACGAGCGGGAGAGGCACAGATACGCAGTATTTT	CASRTSGRGTDTQYF
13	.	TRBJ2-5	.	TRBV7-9	TGTGCCAGCAGCTCGACAATTCTGGGGACCCAGTACTTC	CASSSTILGTQYF
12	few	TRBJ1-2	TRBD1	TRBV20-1	TGCAGTGCTAGCGGGGGGAAAGGGGGCTCCACCTTC	CSASGGKGGSTF
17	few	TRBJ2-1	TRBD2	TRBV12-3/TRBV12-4	TGTGCCAGCAGTACGGACGGGACTAGCGGGAGTCGGAATGAGCAGTTCTTC	CASSTDGTSGSRNEQFF
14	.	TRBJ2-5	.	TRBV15	TGTGCCACCAGCAGGGACCTAGCACCGGAGACCCAGTACTTC	CATSRDLAPETQYF
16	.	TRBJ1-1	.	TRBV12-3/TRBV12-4	TGTGCCAGCAGCCCCATTGGGGGTTCGCGGAACACTGAAGCTTTCTTT	CASSPIGGSRNTEAFF
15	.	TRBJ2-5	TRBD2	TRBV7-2	TGTGCCAGCAGCTTCCGAGCGGGGGGCACCGAGACCCAGTACTTC	CASSFRAGGTETQYF
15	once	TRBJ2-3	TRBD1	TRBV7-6	TGTGCCAGCACTCAGCGGACAGGGGCCACAGATACGCAGTATTTT	CASTQRTGATDTQYF
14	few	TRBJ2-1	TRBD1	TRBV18	TGTGCCAGCTCACCGCGACAGGGCTTCGATGAGCAGTTCTTC	CASSPRQGFDEQFF
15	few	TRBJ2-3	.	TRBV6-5	TGTGCCAGCAGTTACTCTGAGGATAGCACAGATACGCAGTATTTT	CASSYSEDSTDTQYF
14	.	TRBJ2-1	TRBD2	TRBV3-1	TGTGCCAGCAGCCAAGATGCGGGGGGCAATGAGCAGTTCTTC	CASSQDAGGNEQFF
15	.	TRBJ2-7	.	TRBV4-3	TGCGCCAGCAGCCAAGTTTATACCAGCTCCTACGAGCAGTACTTC	CASSQVYTSSYEQYF
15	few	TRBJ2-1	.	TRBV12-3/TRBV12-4	TGTGCCAGCAGTTTGTCCGGAAATTTCAATTTAGAGCAGTTCTTC	CASSLSGNFNLEQFF
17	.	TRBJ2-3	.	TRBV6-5	TGTGCCAGCAGTTACGTCCTTGGGGGAAGTGGCACAGATACGCAGTATTTT	CASSYVLGGSGTDTQYF
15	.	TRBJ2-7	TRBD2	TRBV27	TGTGCCAGCAGCCCTGGACTAGGTCTGACCCACGAGCAGTACTTC	CASSPGLGLTHEQYF
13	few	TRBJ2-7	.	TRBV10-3	TGTGCCATCAGTGACAGGGGAAGCTACGAGCAGTACTTC	CAISDRGSYEQYF
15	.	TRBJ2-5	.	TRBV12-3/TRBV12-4	TGTGCCAGCAGGGATACTAGAAGGGCGTCGGAGACCCAGTACTTC	CASRDTRRASETQYF